What follows are 27 T cell receptor beta chains derived from one specimen sequenced in a study of CD8 T cells in ankylosing spondylitis. General study results and limits: A TCR beta motif of fewer than ten highly homologous variants appeared characteristic of ankylosing spondylitis blood.

MiXCR, applied by TCRdb to the 5' RACE reads, yields one record per CDR3 protein. The sample consists of about 700,000 distinct CDR3 sequences, under 20% of them appearing once. Their antigens are not known. Material: blood, either unsorted or a sorted T cell fraction (not recorded which). The receptors here all came from a male donor with ankylosing spondylitis.

The V gene is TRBV12-3 or TRBV12-4, the J gene TRBJ2-1; 7 bases fit TRBD2. The CDR3 spans 15 residues. V lost 6 bases to trimming and J lost 5 bases; unmatched junction nucleotides: 10. CDR3 coding DNA: TGTGCCAGCAGGAGGGGAGGGGTTGGGAACAATGAGCAGTTCTTC. This translates into CASRRGGVGNNEQFF.

There are a few counts of this clonotype. The chain has TRBV10-3 and TRBJ2-4, with 7 bases fitting TRBD2. Germline CDR1 and CDR2: ENHRY and SYGVKD. V lost 3 bases and J lost 0; bases outside the gene matches: 8. The CDR3 consists of 17 residues. Written as DNA, the CDR3 is TGTGCCATCAGTGACCGCGGCGGGGGACTAGCCAAAAACATTCAGTACTTC. It translates to CAISDRGGGLAKNIQYF.

The chain couples TRBV10-3 to TRBJ2-7, with 7 bases aligning to TRBD1. The CDR3 has 14 residues. Germline trimming cut 6 bases from V and 0 bases from J; bases unmatched to any gene: 5. Germline V gene data show CDR1 as ENHRY and CDR2 as SYGVKD. This chain's CDR3 is CAIRGQKTSYEQYF. CDR3 DNA: TGTGCCATCAGGGGACAGAAGACCTCCTACGAGCAGTACTTC.

In its sample, this clonotype was seen a few times. This chain connects TRBV2 to TRBJ2-7, with 12 bases aligning to TRBD2. V was clipped by 4 bases and J by 5 bases; unmatched bases: 9. The CDR3 runs to 16 residues. Per the germline V gene, CDR1 is SNHLY and CDR2 is FYNNEI. CDR3 coding DNA: TGTGCCAGCAGTGCAAGACTAGCGGGAGCCCTAAACGAGCAGTACTTC. Translated, it gives CASSARLAGALNEQYF.

The genes are TRBV21-1 and TRBJ1-2. TRBV21-1 is labeled a pseudogene. CDR3 length equals 21 residues. CDR3 region: CASTKSHGLRWFKVVSYGYTF. The CDR3 DNA reads as TGTGCCAGCACCAAGAGCCACGGGCTAAGATGGTTTAAAGTGGTATCCTATGGCTACACCTTC.

The chain uses TRBV9 and TRBJ1-6; D remains ambiguous. Trimming left V 1 base short and J 7 bases short, with 9 bases between. The length of the CDR3 is 14 residues. CDR1 SGDLS and CDR2 YYNGEE come from the germline V gene. CDR3 in amino acids: CASSVRGVNSPLHF. In DNA form, the CDR3 reads TGTGCCAGCAGCGTACGCGGTGTCAATTCACCCCTCCACTTT.

This chain joins TRBV5-1 and TRBJ2-5, with D perhaps TRBD1 (6 bases). This CDR3 has 15 residues. V was pared by 0 bases and J by 4 bases, with 13 bases between. The germline V gene encodes CDR1 SGHRS and CDR2 YFSETQ. CDR3 protein: CASSLALGAGETQYF. The CDR3 region has the DNA TGCGCCAGCAGCTTGGCCTTGGGGGCCGGAGAGACCCAGTACTTC.

The J gene is TRBJ2-7, the V gene TRBV7-9, with D perhaps matching TRBD2 (6 bases). This CDR3 contains 13 residues. V gave up 1 base and J gave up 6 bases, with 10 bases separating them. CDR1 is SEHNR, CDR2 FQNEAQ, per germline (reference sequence). CDR3 amino acids: CASSLVAGFEQYF. Here the CDR3 DNA reads TGTGCCAGCAGCTTAGTTGCGGGATTCGAGCAGTACTTC.

This clonotype was found a few times. The chain combines TRBV6-5 with TRBJ2-5; 8 nucleotides match TRBD1. With V trimmed by 0 bases and J by 7 bases, 13 bases remained unmatched. CDR1 is MNHEY, CDR2 SVGAGI, per germline. CDR3 size: 17 residues. The CDR3 region is CASSYSSRGTGGWTQYF. The CDR3 nucleotides are TGTGCCAGCAGTTACTCGAGTCGTGGGACAGGCGGTTGGACCCAGTACTTC.

The CDR3 spells CASSQRTGQYGELFF. The CDR3 coding sequence is TGTGCCAGCAGTCAAAGGACAGGCCAATACGGGGAGCTGTTTTTT. This chain joins TRBV3-1 and TRBJ2-2; 7 nucleotides align to TRBD1. The germline CDR1 and CDR2 sequences are LGHDT and YNNKEL (reference sequence). The length of the CDR3 is 15 residues. With V trimmed by 6 bases and J by 7 bases, 11 bases remained unmatched. The full variable domain, in which reference TRBV3-1 and TRBJ2-2 provide the parts outside the CDR3, is DTAVSQTPKYLVTQMGNDKSIKCEQNLGHDTMYWYKQDSKKFLKIMFSYNNKELIINETVPNRFSPKSPDKAHLNLHINSLELGDSAVYFCASSQRTGQYGELFFGEGSRLTVL.

This clonotype turned up a few times. The chain couples TRBV14 to TRBJ1-6; D may be TRBD1 (5 bases). Trimming shortened V by 1 base and J by 6 bases, and 10 bases separated the two germline ends. In germline, CDR1 is SGHDN, CDR2 FVKESK. This CDR3 is 15 amino acids long. CDR3 DNA: TGTGCCAGCAGCCAAGTCACCGGGACTAATTCACCCCTCCACTTT. This encodes CASSQVTGTNSPLHF.

This clonotype came up a few times. In DNA form, the CDR3 reads TGTGCCAGCAGTCCGGGCGGGGTCTCCTACAATGAGCAGTTCTTC. It codes for CASSPGGVSYNEQFF. This chain joins TRBV11-2 and TRBJ2-1; a weak D match, TRBD2 (6 bases). Germline assignment: CDR1 SGHAT and CDR2 FQNNGV. The CDR3 sequence is 15 residues long. Trimming removed 6 bases from V and 0 bases from J, with 12 bases in between.

This clonotype has just a few counts. The rearrangement links TRBV6-5 to TRBJ2-1, with 12 bases matching TRBD2. The CDR3 loop spans 16 amino acids. Trimming cost V 4 bases and J 9 bases; bases outside gene matches: 10. Germline assignment: CDR1 MNHEY and CDR2 SVGAGI. As DNA, the CDR3 is TGTGCCAGCAGTTCCCGACTAGCGGGAGACCTGAGTGAGCAGTTCTTC. It codes for CASSSRLAGDLSEQFF.

The CDR3 nucleotides are TGTGCCAGCAGCCCCGGGGGCCCCCTCGAGGAGCAGTACTTC. Residues: CASSPGGPLEEQYF. The V call is TRBV7-2, the J call TRBJ2-7; tentatively, D is TRBD1 or TRBD2 (6 bases each). V was pared by 5 bases and J by 7 bases, with 18 bases between. The CDR3 is made up of 14 amino acids. Germline V gene data show CDR1 as SGHTA and CDR2 as FQGNSA.

The V gene is TRBV5-1, the J gene TRBJ2-1, with a possible D match to TRBD2 (6 bases). The CDR3 extends over 14 amino acids. CDR1 and CDR2 (germline): SGHRS, YFSETQ. The ends were cut back, 0 bases at V and 6 bases at J, with 10 bases in the middle. The CDR3 loop reads CASSLGGDINEQFF. DNA for the CDR3: TGCGCCAGCAGCTTGGGGGGGGATATCAATGAGCAGTTCTTC.

This chain joins TRBV24-1 and TRBJ2-5; perhaps TRBD1 as D (6 bases). The germline gives CDR1 KGHDR, CDR2 SFDVKD. The germline V and J ends were trimmed by 9 bases and 2 bases, with 24 bases remaining between them. The CDR3 is 17 amino acids. The CDR3 reads CATSWGPSQARQETQYF. DNA of the CDR3: TGTGCCACCTCCTGGGGGCCTAGCCAGGCACGACAAGAGACCCAGTACTTC.

This clonotype was counted a few times. This chain connects TRBV10-3 to TRBJ1-3; TRBD1 might be the D (5 bases). Trimming removed 6 bases at V and 0 bases at J, with 9 bases between. There are 14 residues in the CDR3. CDR1 and CDR2 from the germline V gene are ENHRY and SYGVKD. The CDR3 reads CAIRDNSSGNTIYF. The CDR3 bases are TGTGCCATCAGGGACAATAGCTCTGGAAACACCATATATTTT.

This clonotype came up a few times. The rearrangement uses TRBV29-1 and TRBJ2-5, with D hard to call. The CDR3 extends over 12 amino acids. Per germline, CDR1 SQVTM and CDR2 ANQGSEA. The DNA of the CDR3 is TGCAGTGGGCGTGTGGGCTTGGAGACCCAGTACTTC. The encoded protein is CSGRVGLETQYF.

This clonotype turned up a few times. The gene calls are TRBV7-8 and TRBJ2-1; no clear D gene. The CDR3 runs to 15 residues. Germline V gives CDR1 SGHVS, CDR2 FQNEAQ. The V and J ends lost 4 bases and 4 bases respectively, with 14 bases between them. CDR3 bases: TGTGCCAGCAGCTCCACCGATAACCTGTACAATGAGCAGTTCTTC. Translating it yields CASSSTDNLYNEQFF.

This clonotype was seen many times. The rearrangement uses TRBV7-8 and TRBJ1-4, with no clear D. V lost 8 bases and J lost 7, with 8 bases in between. From germline, CDR1 is SGHVS and CDR2 FQNEAQ. This CDR3 has 11 residues. In DNA form, the CDR3 reads TGTGCCAGCGGCAGCGGTGAAAAACTGTTTTTT. Residues: CASGSGEKLFF.

The J gene is TRBJ1-2, the V gene TRBV4-1; 10 bases align to TRBD1. In germline, CDR1 is MGHRA, CDR2 YSYEKL. With V trimmed by 2 bases and J by 5 bases, 5 bases remained unmatched. The CDR3 has 15 residues. CDR3 sequence (DNA): TGCGCCAGCAGCCAAAGACAGGGGGCGATTTATGGCTACACCTTC. Translation gives CASSQRQGAIYGYTF.

This clonotype is a singleton in its sample. The gene calls are TRBV3-1 and TRBJ2-2; D gene unclear. Between the trimmed V and J ends, which lost 0 bases and 2 bases, there was a span of 19 bases. This CDR3 is built from 19 residues. Germline values: CDR1 LGHDT, CDR2 YNNKEL (reference sequence). For the CDR3, the DNA is TGTGCCAGCAGCCAAGATCGGCTAAGCGCCCTTTCTAACACCGGGGAGCTGTTTTTT. Translation gives CASSQDRLSALSNTGELFF.

This clonotype was detected a few times. This chain connects TRBV28 to TRBJ2-7; 7 nucleotides agree with TRBD2. The CDR3 contains 15 residues. CDR1 MDHEN and CDR2 SYDVKM come from the germline V gene. The ends lost 2 bases at V and 4 bases at J; junction bases unmatched: 8. The CDR3 DNA is TGTGCCAGCAGTTTAGGCCGTGGGGGGGGTTACGAGCAGTACTTC. It codes for CASSLGRGGGYEQYF.

This clonotype was counted many times. The chain has TRBV6-2 or TRBV6-3 and TRBJ2-5, with TRBD2 matching over 7 bases. This CDR3 region has 13 residues. V trimming: 6 bases; J trimming: 1 base; junction bases outside the gene matches: 2. CDR1 and CDR2 (germline): MNHEY, SVGEGT. CDR3 in DNA: TGTGCCAGCAGACCTAGCGGCCAAGAGACCCAGTACTTC. Its protein product is CASRPSGQETQYF.

The chain links TRBV7-8 to TRBJ2-5, with D unresolved. Germline V CDR1 and CDR2: SGHVS, FQNEAQ. The length of the CDR3 is 15 residues. V lost 4 bases, J lost 5 bases, and 17 bases lay in between. The CDR3 loop is CASSSKRPRGETQYF. The CDR3, as DNA: TGTGCCAGCAGCTCCAAGAGACCCCGTGGGGAGACCCAGTACTTC.

This clonotype was seen only a few times. The genes are TRBV6-6 and TRBJ2-3, with unresolved D. V gave up 2 bases and J gave up 6 bases, with 9 bases separating them. Germline CDR1 MNHNY, CDR2 SVGAGI (reference sequence). This CDR3 has 13 amino acids. CDR3 region: CASSYMGPDTQYF. DNA of the CDR3: TGTGCCAGCAGTTACATGGGTCCGGATACGCAGTATTTT.

This clonotype has more than one count but fewer than ten. The rearrangement uses TRBV12-3 or TRBV12-4 and TRBJ2-3; D remains ambiguous. The V end was cut by 1 base, the J end by 6 bases, with 11 bases between. CDR3 length equals 14 residues. CDR3 sequence: CASSLVLAPDTQYF. DNA of the CDR3: TGTGCCAGCAGTTTAGTCCTCGCCCCGGATACGCAGTATTTT.